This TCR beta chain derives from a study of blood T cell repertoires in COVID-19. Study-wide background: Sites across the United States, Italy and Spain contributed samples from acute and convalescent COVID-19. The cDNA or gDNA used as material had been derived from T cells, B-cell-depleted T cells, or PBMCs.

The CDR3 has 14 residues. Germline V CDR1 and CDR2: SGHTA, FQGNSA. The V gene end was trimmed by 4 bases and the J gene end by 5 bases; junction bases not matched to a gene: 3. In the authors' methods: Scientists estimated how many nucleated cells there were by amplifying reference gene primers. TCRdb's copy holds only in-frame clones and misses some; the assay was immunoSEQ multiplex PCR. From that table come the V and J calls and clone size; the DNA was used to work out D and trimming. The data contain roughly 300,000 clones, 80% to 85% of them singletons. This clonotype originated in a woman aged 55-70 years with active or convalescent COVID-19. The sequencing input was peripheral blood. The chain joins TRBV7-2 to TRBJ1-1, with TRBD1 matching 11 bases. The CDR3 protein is CASSSDRGRTEAFF. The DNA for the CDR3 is TGTGCCAGCAGCTCGGACAGGGGGCGTACTGAAGCTTTCTTT.